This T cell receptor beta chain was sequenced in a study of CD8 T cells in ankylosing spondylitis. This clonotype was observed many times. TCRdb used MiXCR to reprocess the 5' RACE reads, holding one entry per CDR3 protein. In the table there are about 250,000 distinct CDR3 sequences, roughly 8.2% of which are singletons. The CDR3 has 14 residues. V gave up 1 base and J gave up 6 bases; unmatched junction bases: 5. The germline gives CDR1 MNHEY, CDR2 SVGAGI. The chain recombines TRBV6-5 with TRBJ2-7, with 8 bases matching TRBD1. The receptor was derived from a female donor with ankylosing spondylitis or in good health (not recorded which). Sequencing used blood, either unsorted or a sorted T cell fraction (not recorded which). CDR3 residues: CASSYYPDRVEQYF. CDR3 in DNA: TGTGCCAGCAGTTACTACCCGGACAGGGTCGAGCAGTACTTC.